Each of the 10 T cell receptor beta chains below was sequenced from the same sample in a study of T cells after yellow fever vaccination. Via MiXCR, TCRdb re-called the 5' RACE reads, giving one row per CDR3 protein. This sample carries hundreds of thousands of distinct CDR3 sequences, approximately 4% of them seen once, and the ten largest clones take approximately 25%. This sample comprised PBMCs, obtained 5 days after the yellow fever booster vaccination. The receptors originated from a man aged 18 to 30 who received the YFV17D yellow fever vaccine.

In this sample, this clonotype turned up a few times. The CDR3 reads CASSVMGAQDQETQYF. The DNA of the CDR3 is TGTGCCAGCAGCGTGATGGGGGCCCAAGACCAAGAGACCCAGTACTTC. The J gene is TRBJ2-5, the V gene TRBV7-2; tentative D call: TRBD1 (6 bases). The CDR3 has 16 amino acids. The germline V gene encodes CDR1 SGHTA and CDR2 FQGNSA. The ends were cut back, 5 bases at V and 0 bases at J, with 16 bases in the middle.

This clonotype appeared a few times. The chain links TRBV6-5 to TRBJ2-1, with a possible D match to TRBD2 (6 bases). CDR1 and CDR2 from the germline V gene are MNHEY and SVGAGI. Trimming shortened V by 2 bases and J by 9 bases, and 14 bases separated the two germline ends. The CDR3 spans 14 residues. CDR3 loop: CASSYGEEGGEQFF. The CDR3 DNA is TGTGCCAGCAGTTACGGGGAGGAGGGCGGTGAGCAGTTCTTC.

This clonotype was seen ten or more times. The rearrangement joins TRBV18 to TRBJ1-1; D perhaps matches TRBD1 (5 bases). The CDR3 length is 16 residues. Looked up from germline, CDR1 is KGHSH and CDR2 is LQKENI. The V end lost 3 bases, the J end lost 0 bases, and 14 bases lay between the germline ends. Here the CDR3 DNA reads TGTGCCAGCTCACCCTACTCGACAGACATGAACACTGAAGCTTTCTTT. Its protein is CASSPYSTDMNTEAFF.

The rearrangement links TRBV7-3 to TRBJ2-2, with 10 bases lining up with TRBD1. The CDR3 has 16 amino acids. The germline gives CDR1 SGHTA, CDR2 FQGTGA. V lost 3 bases, J lost 6 bases, and 7 bases stayed unmatched. The CDR3 sequence is CASSLRDGQGAGELFF. CDR3 sequence (DNA): TGTGCCAGCAGCTTGAGGGACGGACAGGGGGCCGGGGAGCTGTTTTTT.

This clonotype was seen more than once but under ten times. This chain connects TRBV19 to TRBJ1-1; TRBD1 is a possible D gene (5 bases). Germline CDR1 and CDR2: LNHDA and SQIVND (reference sequence). This CDR3 comprises 16 residues. The germline V and J ends were trimmed by 5 bases and 0 bases, with 16 bases remaining between them. The DNA for the CDR3 is TGTGCCAGTAGTCAACACAGGTCCGGCATGAACACTGAAGCTTTCTTT. Its protein is CASSQHRSGMNTEAFF.

The chain carries TRBV12-3 or TRBV12-4 and TRBJ2-5, with D perhaps TRBD2 (5 bases). V was trimmed by 4 bases and J by 2 bases, leaving 5 bases between them. The CDR3 extends over 12 amino acids. This CDR3 reads CASSSGQETQYF. The CDR3 nucleotides read TGTGCCAGCAGTTCGGGGCAAGAGACCCAGTACTTC.

This clonotype was counted between two and nine times. The V and J genes are TRBV4-3 and TRBJ2-7, with D perhaps assigned TRBD1 or TRBD2 (5 bases each). The germline gives CDR1 LGHNA, CDR2 YSLEER. This CDR3 has 14 amino acids. V was pared by 0 bases and J by 2 bases, with 8 bases between. CDR3 amino acids: CASSQDVGAYEQYF. The CDR3 nucleotides read TGCGCCAGCAGCCAAGATGTGGGGGCCTACGAGCAGTACTTC.

At least ten counts were recorded for this clonotype. The chain recombines TRBV20-1 with TRBJ1-5, with D perhaps TRBD1 (6 bases). V was cut by 6 bases and J by 2 bases, with 17 bases left in between. The CDR3 sequence is 15 residues long. From germline, CDR1 is DFQATT and CDR2 SNEGSKA (reference sequence). CDR3 loop: CSALDTRGRNQPQHF. The CDR3 DNA is TGCAGTGCGCTGGACACCAGGGGACGCAATCAGCCCCAGCATTTT.

This chain joins TRBV20-1 and TRBJ1-1; the D is unclear. The germline V gene has CDR1 DFQATT and CDR2 SNEGSKA (reference sequence). Between the trimmed V and J ends, which lost 4 bases and 1 base, there was a span of 7 bases. The CDR3 length is 12 residues. DNA for the CDR3: TGCAGTGCTATGGTTGCGAACACTGAAGCTTTCTTT. Amino acids: CSAMVANTEAFF.

There are a few counts of this clonotype. The V and J genes are TRBV12-3 or TRBV12-4 and TRBJ1-5; D is ambiguous. Trimming removed 0 bases from V and 8 bases from J, with 5 bases in between. The CDR3 extends over 12 amino acids. In DNA form, the CDR3 reads TGTGCCAGCAGTTTAGCCGGGGAGCCCCAGCATTTT. This gives the protein CASSLAGEPQHF.